This TCR beta chain is from a study of blood T cells in healthy people across ages. The authors ran a second PCR of about 7 to 12 cycles using a sample-barcoded 5' primer and a J-beta primer mix. From the 5' RACE reads, TCRdb called clonotypes with MiXCR, one entry per CDR3 protein. The table has 550,000 to 800,000 distinct CDR3 sequences, 32% seen once. CDR1 and CDR2 from the germline V gene are SGHRS and YFSETQ. Between the trimmed V and J ends, which lost 0 bases and 3 bases, there was a span of 10 bases. The CDR3 covers 14 residues. The chain has TRBV5-1 and TRBJ2-7; D not resolved. The sample taken for sequencing was blood. The source of this sequence is a woman of 80 years or more in good health. The CDR3 sequence: CASSLGPENYEQYF. CDR3 bases: TGCGCCAGCAGCTTGGGGCCTGAGAACTACGAGCAGTACTTC.